The 27 T cell receptor beta chains presented below share a single source sample, sequenced in a study of shared clonotypes between healthy human individuals. The method was immunoSEQ multiplex PCR; TCRdb's version includes in-frame clones alone and lacks a portion of them. The top ten hold over 1.3% of the sample, which has some 980,000 clones, approximately 76% seen once. Source material: memory CD4+ T cells sorted from blood. Subset indicated: CD45RA-negative fraction. These receptors were collected from a man between 18 and 35 years old in good health.

This chain uses TRBV4-1 with TRBJ2-3, with D possibly matching TRBD2 (6 bases). In germline, CDR1 is MGHRA, CDR2 YSYEKL. Trimming cost V 0 bases and J 6 bases, with 16 bases left between them. This CDR3 region has 16 residues. CDR3 coding DNA: TGCGCCAGCAGCCAAGATAGGGCAGCGGGCGGGGATACGCAGTATTTT. Translating gives CASSQDRAAGGDTQYF.

The CDR3 loop is CATSRDGTYGYTF. CDR3 DNA: TGTGCCACCAGCAGAGACGGGACCTATGGCTACACCTTC. This chain connects TRBV15 to TRBJ1-2; weak D call: TRBD1 (5 bases). Trimming took off 0 bases at V and 4 bases at J, with 6 bases between the two ends. The germline V gene encodes CDR1 LNHNV and CDR2 YYDKDF (reference sequence). This CDR3 region has 13 residues. The full variable domain, rest sourced from reference TRBV15 and TRBJ1-2, is DAMVIQNPRYQVTQFGKPVTLSCSQTLNHNVMYWYQQKSSQAPKLLFHYYDKDFNNEADTPDNFQSRRPNTSFCFLDIRSPGLGDTAMYLCATSRDGTYGYTFGSGTRLTVV.

The chain joins TRBV5-3 to TRBJ2-1; 10 bases match TRBD2. TRBV5-3 is treated as an ORF (open reading frame) with a function not yet certain. V trimming: 3 bases; J trimming: 5 bases; junction bases outside the gene matches: 8. The CDR3 loop spans 16 amino acids. CDR3 sequence reads: CARSWEGTSANNEQFF. Here the CDR3 DNA reads TGTGCCAGAAGCTGGGAGGGGACTAGCGCGAACAATGAGCAGTTCTTC.

This chain connects TRBV10-3 to TRBJ2-4, with a weak D call TRBD1 (5 bases). From germline, CDR1 is ENHRY and CDR2 SYGVKD. V was trimmed by 6 bases and J by 0 bases, leaving 15 bases between them. CDR3 size: 16 residues. DNA for the CDR3: TGTGCCATCAGCGGTACGGCAGGGTTAGCCAAAAACATTCAGTACTTC. This gives the protein CAISGTAGLAKNIQYF.

This chain connects TRBV10-3 to TRBJ2-7, with a tentative D call TRBD1 (6 bases). Trimming left V 4 bases short and J 6 bases short, with 22 bases between. The CDR3 spans 16 residues. Germline CDR1 ENHRY, CDR2 SYGVKD. This chain's CDR3 is CAISVFGGQARGEQYF. The CDR3 region has the DNA TGTGCCATCAGTGTATTCGGCGGCCAGGCCAGGGGCGAGCAGTACTTC.

This chain links TRBV18 with TRBJ1-2, with 7 bases lining up with TRBD1. CDR1 and CDR2 from the germline V gene are KGHSH and LQKENI. The CDR3 length is 16 residues. V lost 3 bases and J lost 2; bases outside the gene matches: 9. This CDR3 is CASSPDRARMNYGYTF. In DNA, the CDR3 is TGTGCCAGCTCACCTGACAGGGCTCGTATGAACTATGGCTACACCTTC.

The V call is TRBV30, the J call TRBJ1-2; no firm D call. The V end lost 3 bases, the J end lost 0 bases, and 14 bases lay between the germline ends. The germline V gene has CDR1 GTSNPN and CDR2 SVGIG (reference sequence). The CDR3 is 15 amino acids. The CDR3 is CAWRRPSLPNYGYTF. The CDR3 DNA reads TGTGCCTGGAGACGGCCCAGTCTGCCTAACTATGGCTACACCTTC.

The chain employs TRBV7-9 and TRBJ2-7, with TRBD2 matching over 7 bases. This CDR3 contains 13 residues. CDR1 and CDR2 (germline): SEHNR, FQNEAQ (reference sequence). J was trimmed by 9 bases and V by 5 bases; bases with no gene match: 10. The CDR3 DNA follows: TGTGCCAGCAGCCCCGGGACTACCTACACGCAGTACTTC. Translated, it gives CASSPGTTYTQYF.

This chain uses TRBV7-9 with TRBJ1-6, with D perhaps TRBD1 (5 bases). The CDR3 has 19 residues. The V gene lost 1 base and the J gene lost 0 bases, with 16 bases spanning the gap. Germline values: CDR1 SEHNR, CDR2 FQNEAQ (reference sequence). The CDR3 coding sequence is TGTGCCAGCAGCTTAGGTTCAGGGTACACAGCCTCCTATAATTCACCCCTCCACTTT. It is translated as CASSLGSGYTASYNSPLHF.

The DNA for the CDR3 is TGTGCCAGCAGGAGGACAGGGTCCTACGAGCAGTACTTC. Translation gives CASRRTGSYEQYF. The chain combines TRBV27 with TRBJ2-7, with 8 bases matching TRBD1. Trimming took 6 bases from V and 1 from J; bases not matched to a gene: 2. Germline loops: CDR1 MNHEY, CDR2 SMNVEV (reference sequence). There are 13 residues in the CDR3.

The CDR3 DNA reads TGTGCCAGCAGATGGACAGGGGAAGATACGCAGTATTTT. As protein: CASRWTGEDTQYF. The V call is TRBV11-2, the J call TRBJ2-3, with TRBD1 matching over 9 bases. CDR3 size: 13 residues. V was clipped by 6 bases and J by 5 bases; unmatched bases: 3. Per the germline V gene, CDR1 is SGHAT and CDR2 is FQNNGV.

This chain joins TRBV28 and TRBJ1-2; 8 bases map to TRBD1. The CDR3 contains 15 residues. Per germline, CDR1 MDHEN and CDR2 SYDVKM. Losses at the gene ends were 11 bases for V and 4 bases for J; bases not matched to a gene: 15. The CDR3 sequence is CAAFPAGQEIYGYTF. CDR3 nucleotides: TGTGCCGCCTTCCCCGCGGGACAGGAGATCTATGGCTACACCTTC.

The chain employs TRBV6-6 and TRBJ1-2; TRBD1 aligns across 10 bases. This CDR3 comprises 15 residues. V lost 2 bases to trimming and J lost 5 bases; unmatched junction nucleotides: 5. Germline CDR1 MNHNY, CDR2 SVGAGI (reference sequence). Written as DNA, the CDR3 is TGTGCCAGCAGTTACCTGGGACAGGGGATATATGGCTACACCTTC. It specifies CASSYLGQGIYGYTF.

The rearrangement joins TRBV5-5 to TRBJ2-3, with no clear D. V lost 0 bases, J lost 5 bases, and 7 bases lay in between. The CDR3 has 13 amino acids. Germline V CDR1 and CDR2: SGHKS, YYEKEE (reference sequence). Here the CDR3 DNA reads TGTGCCAGCAGCTTGGGGGGTAGAGATACGCAGTATTTT. Its protein is CASSLGGRDTQYF.

V and J are TRBV11-2 and TRBJ1-1; a weak D match, TRBD1 (6 bases). Trimming pared 1 base from V and 11 bases from J, leaving 11 bases between. The germline V gene encodes CDR1 SGHAT and CDR2 FQNNGV. The CDR3 spans 12 residues. CDR3 in DNA: TGTGCCAGCAGCTTAGCACAGGGTAATGCTTTCTTT. Amino acid sequence: CASSLAQGNAFF.

Details on this clone: Other DNA sequences from this sample encode an identical CDR3 as well. This chain uses TRBV5-1 with TRBJ2-3, with 13 bases matching TRBD2. CDR3 length: 16 amino acids. Looked up from germline, CDR1 is SGHRS and CDR2 is YFSETQ. Losses at the gene ends were 4 bases for V and 1 base for J; bases not matched to a gene: 3. The CDR3 spells CASSAGLAGGTDTQYF. CDR3 coding DNA: TGCGCCAGCAGCGCCGGACTAGCGGGAGGCACAGATACGCAGTATTTT. Filled out from reference TRBV5-1 and TRBJ2-3, the complete variable domain reads KAGVTQTPRYLIKTRGQQVTLSCSPISGHRSVSWYQQTPGQGLQFLFEYFSETQRNKGNFPGRFSGRQFSNSRSEMNVSTLELGDSALYLCASSAGLAGGTDTQYFGPGTRLTVL.

The CDR3 here is CASSLPPLTSGYTQYF. The CDR3 coding sequence is TGTGCCAGCAGCTTACCACCCTTAACTAGCGGTTATACGCAGTATTTT. The chain couples TRBV7-8 to TRBJ2-3; the match to TRBD2 covers 8 bases. V dropped 2 bases and J dropped 7; count of bases not matched to a gene: 11. Germline V CDR1 and CDR2: SGHVS, FQNEAQ. The CDR3 covers 16 residues.

J is TRBJ2-1 and V is TRBV19, with D maybe TRBD1 (5 bases). The V and J ends lost 4 bases and 2 bases respectively, with 9 bases between them. Germline-derived CDR1 and CDR2 are LNHDA and SQIVND (reference sequence). This CDR3 contains 14 residues. The CDR3 reads CASSSQGAYNEQFF. CDR3 bases: TGTGCCAGTAGTAGCCAAGGGGCCTACAATGAGCAGTTCTTC.

The chain has TRBV28 and TRBJ2-1; unclear D gene. CDR3 length: 16 amino acids. V lost 2 bases and J 0 bases, leaving 11 bases between the germline ends. CDR1 is MDHEN and CDR2 is SYDVKM in the germline V gene. In nucleotides, the CDR3 is TGTGCCAGCAGTTTACCCCGTCCCGGCTCCTACAATGAGCAGTTCTTC. It yields the protein CASSLPRPGSYNEQFF.

This clone was seen a handful of times. J is TRBJ2-3 and V is TRBV7-2, with 7 bases fitting TRBD2. The CDR3 runs 15 residues. The germline V gene has CDR1 SGHTA and CDR2 FQGNSA. The V and J ends lost 7 bases and 5 bases, in that order; junction bases with no gene match: 12. CDR3 sequence: CASTTLGGSRDTQYF. DNA of the CDR3: TGTGCCAGCACCACGCTGGGCGGGAGTCGAGATACGCAGTATTTT.

The rearrangement joins TRBV30 to TRBJ2-1; 8 nucleotides match TRBD2. The CDR3 spans 13 residues. Trimming cost V 3 bases and J 6 bases; bases outside gene matches: 4. Germline CDR1 and CDR2: GTSNPN and SVGIG (reference sequence). The CDR3 DNA reads as TGTGCCTGGAGCTTCGGGACTAGCAATGAGCAGTTCTTC. Its translation: CAWSFGTSNEQFF.

The J gene is TRBJ2-5, the V gene TRBV5-4; 7 bases are shared with TRBD2. Trimming at V came to 4 bases and at J to 7 bases, leaving 16 bases not matched to a gene. Germline assignment: CDR1 SGHNT and CDR2 YYREEE (reference sequence). This CDR3 has 16 residues. In DNA form, the CDR3 reads TGTGCCAGCAGCCGAGGTGGGCTAGCGGATACAAGGACCCAGTACTTC. Amino acids: CASSRGGLADTRTQYF.

This clone was seen only once. The chain employs TRBV29-1 and TRBJ2-1; a possible D gene is TRBD1 (5 bases). Trimming removed 4 bases from V and 7 bases from J, with 17 bases in between. The CDR3 runs to 14 residues. Germline V gene sequence: CDR1 SQVTM, CDR2 ANQGSEA. CDR3 bases: TGCAGCGTTGGACCCCCAGGGATCCAAAATGAGCAGTTCTTC. This codes for CSVGPPGIQNEQFF.

J is TRBJ2-1 and V is TRBV6-1, with D perhaps matching TRBD2 (7 bases). CDR1 is MNHNS, CDR2 SASEGT, per germline. There are 15 residues in the CDR3. Trimming left V 5 bases short and J 8 bases short, with 19 bases between. CDR3 sequence: CASSRGGGIFYEQFF. CDR3 nucleotide sequence: TGTGCCAGCAGTCGGGGAGGGGGTATATTCTATGAGCAGTTCTTC.

The rearrangement joins TRBV6-1 to TRBJ2-7; 9 positions match TRBD1. V shed 0 bases, J shed 0 bases, and the junction held 9 bases outside the gene matches. The CDR3 contains 18 residues. Per germline, CDR1 MNHNS and CDR2 SASEGT. In nucleotides, the CDR3 is TGTGCCAGCAGTGAAGCGTTCGGGACAGGGAAATCCTCCTACGAGCAGTACTTC. This encodes CASSEAFGTGKSSYEQYF.

This clone was detected only once. The V and J genes are TRBV10-3 and TRBJ2-7; the match to TRBD2 covers 8 bases. The CDR3 totals 15 residues. Germline CDR1 is ENHRY and CDR2 is SYGVKD. The junction had 10 bases not matched to a gene; V was cut back by 6 bases and J by 3 bases. CDR3 DNA: TGTGCCATCAGGGATCCGGGACTAGGGGGCTACGAGCAGTACTTC. It translates to CAIRDPGLGGYEQYF.

V usage is TRBV29-1 and J usage is TRBJ2-1; TRBD2 is a possible D gene (6 bases). The CDR3 length is 11 residues. From germline, CDR1 is SQVTM and CDR2 ANQGSEA. V lost 7 bases, J lost 5 bases, and 9 bases lay in between. The CDR3 region has the DNA TGCAGCGGGGGACTTCACAATGAGCAGTTCTTC. This translates into CSGGLHNEQFF.